The subject of this entry is one TCR beta chain. Some clones are missing from TCRdb's copy, which holds only in-frame ones; the method was immunoSEQ multiplex PCR. The top ten clones hold less than 15% of a sample with about 200,000 clones, 80% to 90% of them seen once. The CDR3 has 21 residues. The V and J ends lost 4 bases and 9 bases, in that order; junction bases with no gene match: 21. The germline gives CDR1 KGHDR, CDR2 SFDVKD. The sample is drawn from a study of blood T cell repertoires in COVID-19. Turning to the study itself: Spain, Italy and the United States supplied samples that represented acute and convalescent COVID-19. The cDNA or gDNA used as material had been derived from T cells, B-cell-depleted T cells, or PBMCs.

This receptor was obtained from a human donor in a cohort sampled during active COVID-19. This chain connects TRBV24-1 to TRBJ2-1; 15 bases align to TRBD2. Sequenced sample: peripheral blood. The CDR3 here is CATSETPGLAGGVGGQSEQFF. CDR3 sequence (DNA): TGTGCCACCAGTGAGACCCCGGGACTAGCGGGAGGCGTGGGAGGACAGAGTGAGCAGTTCTTC.